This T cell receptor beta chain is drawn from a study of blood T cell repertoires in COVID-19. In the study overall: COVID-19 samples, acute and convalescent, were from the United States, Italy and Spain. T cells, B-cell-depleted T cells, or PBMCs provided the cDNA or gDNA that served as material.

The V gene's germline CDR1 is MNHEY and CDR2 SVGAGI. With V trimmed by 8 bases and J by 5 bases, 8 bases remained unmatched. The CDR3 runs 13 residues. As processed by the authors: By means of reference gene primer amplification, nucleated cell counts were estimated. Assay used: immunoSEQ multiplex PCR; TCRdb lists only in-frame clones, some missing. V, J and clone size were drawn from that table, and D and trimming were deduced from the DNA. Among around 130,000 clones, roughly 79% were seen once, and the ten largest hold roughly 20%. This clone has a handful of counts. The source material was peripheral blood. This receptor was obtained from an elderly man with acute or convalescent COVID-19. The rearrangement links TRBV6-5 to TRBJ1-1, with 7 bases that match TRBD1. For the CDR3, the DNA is TGTGCCAGCCAGACAGGGAGAGTGACTGAAGCTTTCTTT. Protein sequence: CASQTGRVTEAFF.